This entry is about one TCR beta chain. Some clones are missing from TCRdb's copy, which holds only in-frame ones; the method was immunoSEQ multiplex PCR. The table records over 60,000 clones, around 96% of them present only once. This record belongs to a study of T cell changes during pregnancy in multiple sclerosis. Germline CDR1 MNHNY, CDR2 SVGAGI (reference sequence). The V end was cut by 9 bases, the J end by 0 bases, with 9 bases between. The CDR3 contains 13 residues. The TCR sequence derives from a female donor with multiple sclerosis, enrolled in a pregnancy study. The chain uses TRBV6-6 and TRBJ2-1; unclear D gene. The source was CD8+ T cells from peripheral blood mononuclear cells, collected after pregnancy. CDR3 DNA sequence: TGTGCCAGTCTGGGCTTCTCCTACAATGAGCAGTTCTTC. Translated, it gives CASLGFSYNEQFF.